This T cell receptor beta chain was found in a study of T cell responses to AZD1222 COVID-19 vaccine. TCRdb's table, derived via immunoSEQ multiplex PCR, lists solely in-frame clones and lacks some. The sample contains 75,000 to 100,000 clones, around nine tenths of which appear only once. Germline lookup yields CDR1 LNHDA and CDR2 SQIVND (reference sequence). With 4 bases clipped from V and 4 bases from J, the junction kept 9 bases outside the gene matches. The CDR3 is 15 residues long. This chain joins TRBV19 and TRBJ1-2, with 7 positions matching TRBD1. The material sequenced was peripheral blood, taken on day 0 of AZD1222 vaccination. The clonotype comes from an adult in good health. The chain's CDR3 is CASSTPGQRIYGYTF. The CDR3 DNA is TGTGCCAGTAGTACCCCGGGACAGCGGATCTATGGCTACACCTTC.